This passage covers 6 T cell receptor beta chains from one sample sequenced in a study of glioma-infiltrating T cells. Amplification of TCR alpha and beta CDR3 regions from RNA used iRepertoire nested multiplex PCR. TCRdb redid the calling of the multiplex PCR reads with MiXCR, one entry per CDR3 protein. The sample has around 350,000 distinct CDR3 sequences; roughly two fifths are singletons. What was sequenced was glioma tissue, nonneoplastic brain tissue, or PBMCs (not recorded which). The origin of the receptors is a human donor with low-grade glioma or glioblastoma, undergoing nonglioma brain surgery, or in good health (not recorded which).

The chain couples TRBV28 to TRBJ2-1; 9 nucleotides match TRBD2. The CDR3 has 14 amino acids. CDR1 is MDHEN and CDR2 is SYDVKM in the germline V gene. The V and J ends lost 5 bases and 8 bases, in that order; junction bases with no gene match: 7. CDR3 coding DNA: TGTGCCAGCAGTCCCGGAGTAGCGGGAGATGAGCAGTTCTTC. Translating gives CASSPGVAGDEQFF. Complete variable domain (other parts from reference TRBV28 and TRBJ2-1): DVKVTQSSRYLVKRTGEKVFLECVQDMDHENMFWYRQDPGLGLRLIYFSYDVKMKEKGDIPEGYSVSREKKERFSLILESASTNQTSMYLCASSPGVAGDEQFFGPGTRLTVL.

The chain is built from TRBV9 and TRBJ2-5, with D perhaps TRBD1 (6 bases). Between the trimmed V and J ends, which lost 4 bases and 2 bases, there was a span of 15 bases. From germline, CDR1 is SGDLS and CDR2 YYNGEE. The length of the CDR3 is 15 residues. The CDR3: CASSLNTGWQETQYF. Here the CDR3 DNA reads TGTGCCAGCAGCTTAAATACAGGGTGGCAAGAGACCCAGTACTTC.

This clonotype has only a few counts. The V gene is TRBV3-1, the J gene TRBJ2-3; TRBD2 agrees at 8 bases. Trimming cost V 6 bases and J 3 bases; bases outside gene matches: 8. CDR1 is LGHDT, CDR2 YNNKEL, per germline (reference sequence). The CDR3 runs 15 residues. This chain's CDR3 is CASSKREPPTDTQYF. The CDR3 DNA reads as TGTGCCAGCAGTAAGCGGGAGCCACCTACAGATACGCAGTATTTT.

This clonotype was detected only a few times. V gene TRBV4-1 combines with J gene TRBJ2-2, with no clear D. The germline V gene has CDR1 MGHRA and CDR2 YSYEKL. The length of the CDR3 is 12 residues. The V gene lost 3 bases and the J gene lost 5 bases, with 4 bases spanning the gap. For the CDR3, the DNA is TGCGCCAGCAGCCACCTAACCGGGGAGCTGTTTTTT. Translated, it gives CASSHLTGELFF.

The chain joins TRBV18 to TRBJ2-1, with TRBD2 matching 7 bases. CDR3 size: 15 residues. Germline lookup yields CDR1 KGHSH and CDR2 LQKENI. After removal of 2 bases from V and 5 bases from J, the junction contained 6 bases not matched to a gene. The chain's CDR3 is CASSPGLDLDNEQFF. Written as DNA, the CDR3 is TGTGCCAGCTCACCAGGACTAGATCTCGACAATGAGCAGTTCTTC. Full variable domain (remainder filled in from reference TRBV18 and TRBJ2-1): NAGVMQNPRHLVRRRGQEARLRCSPMKGHSHVYWYRQLPEEGLKFMVYLQKENIIDESGMPKERFSAEFPKEGPSILRIQQVVRGDSAAYFCASSPGLDLDNEQFFGPGTRLTVL.

This clonotype was counted only a few times. V is TRBV6-2 or TRBV6-3 and J is TRBJ1-5; possible D gene TRBD1, 5 bases. The germline V gene encodes CDR1 MNHEY and CDR2 SVGEGT. The CDR3 consists of 13 residues. V dropped 5 bases and J dropped 4 bases, with 9 bases sitting between them. The CDR3 protein is CASSQGRNQPQHF. CDR3 sequence (DNA): TGTGCCAGCAGTCAGGGACGGAATCAGCCCCAGCATTTT.